The clone carrying this T cell receptor (beta chain) was counted only a few times. This entry comes from a study of breast tumors, draining lymph nodes, adjacent tissues. Germline-derived CDR1 and CDR2 are MDHEN and SYDVKM. CDR3 length: 16 amino acids. The junction had 5 bases not matched to a gene; V was cut back by 1 base and J by 1 base. TCRdb analysed the multiplex PCR reads with MiXCR anew, one entry per CDR3 protein. The sample has 26,000 or so distinct CDR3 sequences, roughly 20% seen once. The gene calls are TRBV28 and TRBJ2-7, with 9 bases that match TRBD2. The source is a female donor with breast cancer. Some clones in this sample may be carry-over from other donors' samples. Sequenced: breast tumor tissue. The CDR3 loop is CASSLFAGGRSYEQYF. The DNA of the CDR3 is TGTGCCAGCAGTTTATTCGCGGGAGGGCGTTCCTACGAGCAGTACTTC. The full variable domain, its missing parts supplied by reference TRBV28 and TRBJ2-7, is DVKVTQSSRYLVKRTGEKVFLECVQDMDHENMFWYRQDPGLGLRLIYFSYDVKMKEKGDIPEGYSVSREKKERFSLILESASTNQTSMYLCASSLFAGGRSYEQYFGPGTRLTVT.